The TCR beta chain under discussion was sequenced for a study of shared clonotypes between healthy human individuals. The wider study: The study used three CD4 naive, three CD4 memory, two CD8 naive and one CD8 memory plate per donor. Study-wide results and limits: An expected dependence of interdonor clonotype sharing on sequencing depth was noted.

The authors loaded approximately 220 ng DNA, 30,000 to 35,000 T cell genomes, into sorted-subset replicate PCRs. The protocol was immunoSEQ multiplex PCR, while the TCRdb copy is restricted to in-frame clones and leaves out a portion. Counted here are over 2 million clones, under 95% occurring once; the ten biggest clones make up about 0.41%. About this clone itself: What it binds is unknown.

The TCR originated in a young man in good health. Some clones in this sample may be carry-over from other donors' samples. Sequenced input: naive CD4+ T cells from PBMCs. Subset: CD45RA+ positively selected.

CDR3 region: CASSIARGNNEQFF. The CDR3, as DNA: TGTGCCAGTAGTATTGCCCGGGGCAACAATGAGCAGTTCTTC. This sequence joins TRBV19 and TRBJ2-1, with D perhaps TRBD1 or TRBD2 (5 bases each). The V gene's germline CDR1 is LNHDA and CDR2 SQIVND (reference sequence). The V gene lost 3 bases and the J gene lost 5 bases, with 11 bases spanning the gap. CDR3 length: 14 residues.